The text below deals with one T cell receptor (beta chain). This entry belongs to a study of blood T cells in healthy people across ages. About the study: There was about one barcoded beta molecule captured by template switching per two T cells.

A sample-barcoded 5' primer and a J-beta primer mix were used in a second PCR of about 7 to 11 cycles. TCRdb processed the 5' RACE reads anew with MiXCR; each CDR3 protein has one entry. The sample lists about 1.8 million distinct CDR3 sequences, just under 50% occurring once. V gave up 3 bases and J gave up 4 bases, with 16 bases separating them. Germline CDR1 and CDR2: SGHRS and YFSETQ. The CDR3 length is 15 residues. Donor samples were obtained from healthy Caucasian individuals from Russia, aged about 6 to 90. Sequenced material: blood. The sequence was obtained from a woman in her 40s in good health. The chain carries TRBV5-1 and TRBJ1-2, with D possibly being TRBD1 (5 bases). The chain's CDR3 is CASSSAVGEGYGYTF. CDR3 bases: TGCGCCAGCAGCTCGGCGGTGGGGGAGGGCTATGGCTACACCTTC.